Listed below are T cell receptor beta chains from one sample, sequenced in a study of vaccination and CD4 T cells after COVID-19. In TCRdb, the PCR reads were re-called with MiXCR into one record per CDR3 protein. The sample records 15,000 to 20,000 distinct CDR3 sequences, roughly 48% being singletons. These receptors' antigens are unknown. Sequenced here: CD4+ T cells from blood, cultured in vitro, sampled before SARS-CoV-2 vaccination. All receptors derive from a human donor who had recovered from COVID-19. The CDR3 runs from the conserved cysteine through the conserved F or W. Fields, in order: V gene, clone size, D gene, J gene, CDR3 protein, CDR3 DNA. D genes are given only for firm matches. Clone size is shown for a subset of rows, as once, few, many or a class of expanded clone.

TRBV10-2,.,TRBD1,TRBJ1-2,CASRESGQGLSYGYTF,TGCGCCAGCAGGGAATCGGGACAGGGACTTTCCTATGGCTACACCTTC
TRBV7-9,.,TRBD1,TRBJ2-3,CASSPGTASTDTQYF,TGTGCCAGCAGCCCGGGGACAGCTAGCACAGATACGCAGTATTTT
TRBV19,.,TRBD1,TRBJ1-4,CASTGTGFNGEKLFF,TGTGCCAGTACTGGGACAGGGTTCAATGGTGAAAAACTGTTTTTT
TRBV7-2,.,.,TRBJ2-5,CASSLGGTGGQTQYF,TGTGCCAGCAGCTTAGGGGGTACAGGAGGGCAGACCCAGTACTTC
TRBV7-2,few,.,TRBJ1-2,CASSPTASNYGYTF,TGTGCCAGCAGCCCGACAGCCTCTAACTATGGCTACACCTTC
TRBV12-3/TRBV12-4,.,.,TRBJ2-5,CASSFNMGETQYF,TGTGCCAGCAGTTTTAATATGGGGGAGACCCAGTACTTC
TRBV6-1,.,.,TRBJ1-1,CASSLKRVNTEAFF,TGTGCCAGCAGCCTAAAGAGGGTGAACACTGAAGCTTTCTTT
TRBV7-2,.,TRBD2,TRBJ2-3,CASSLAGGVDTQYF,TGTGCCAGCAGCTTAGCGGGAGGGGTAGATACGCAGTATTTT
TRBV20-1,.,.,TRBJ1-2,CSARTVSSGYTF,TGCAGTGCTCGGACAGTAAGCAGTGGCTACACCTTC
TRBV29-1,.,TRBD1,TRBJ2-7,CSVTLDRGTYEQYF,TGCAGCGTTACCTTGGACAGGGGAACCTACGAGCAGTACTTC
TRBV20-1,.,TRBD2,TRBJ2-5,CSARGLAGGGTQYF,TGCAGTGCTAGGGGCCTAGCGGGAGGAGGGACCCAGTACTTC
TRBV7-8,.,.,TRBJ2-7,CASRSREYTYEQYF,TGTGCCAGCAGGAGCAGGGAGTACACCTACGAGCAGTACTTC
TRBV11-2,few,.,TRBJ2-7,CASSPWGLEQYF,TGTGCCAGCAGCCCTTGGGGGCTCGAGCAGTACTTC
TRBV6-4,.,.,TRBJ2-2,CASSEFITGELFF,TGTGCCAGCAGTGAGTTCATCACCGGGGAGCTGTTTTTT
TRBV6-1,.,.,TRBJ2-1,CASSRPTRGDNEQFF,TGTGCCAGCAGCCGACCGACCAGAGGGGACAATGAGCAGTTCTTC
TRBV5-1,.,.,TRBJ1-6,CASSLGTVVYNSPLHF,TGCGCCAGCAGCTTGGGGACAGTAGTCTATAATTCACCCCTCCACTTT
TRBV7-2,.,.,TRBJ2-5,CASSLVAAGGETQYF,TGTGCCAGCAGCTTAGTAGCGGCAGGGGGTGAGACCCAGTACTTC
TRBV28,few,TRBD1,TRBJ1-5,CASRTGQGAQPQHF,TGTGCCAGCAGGACCGGGCAGGGGGCGCAGCCCCAGCATTTT
TRBV19,.,.,TRBJ2-3,CASSPYQAWDQLDTQYF,TGTGCCAGTAGCCCCTATCAAGCGTGGGATCAATTGGATACGCAGTATTTT
TRBV20-1,.,.,TRBJ1-5,CSARKAGQNQPQHF,TGCAGTGCTAGAAAGGCAGGGCAAAATCAGCCCCAGCATTTT
TRBV11-2,.,TRBD1,TRBJ2-7,CASSTRTGVDYEQYF,TGTGCCAGCAGCACACGGACAGGGGTCGACTACGAGCAGTACTTC
TRBV28,.,.,TRBJ2-3,CASSLGGTIYQYPSTDTQYF,TGTGCCAGCAGTTTGGGAGGAACTATCTACCAATATCCTAGCACAGATACGCAGTATTTT
TRBV15,.,.,TRBJ2-6,CATSRDKGAGANVLTF,TGTGCCACCAGCAGAGATAAGGGGGCTGGGGCCAACGTCCTGACTTTC
TRBV15,.,TRBD2,TRBJ2-1,CATSRLTSGGYNEQFF,TGTGCCACCAGCAGACTAACTAGCGGAGGTTACAATGAGCAGTTCTTC
TRBV2,.,.,TRBJ2-7,CASSRQQNYEQYF,TGTGCCAGCAGCAGACAGCAGAACTACGAGCAGTACTTC
TRBV11-2,.,TRBD2,TRBJ2-5,CASSPGGLAGGRQETQYF,TGTGCCAGCAGCCCAGGCGGGCTAGCGGGAGGGAGACAAGAGACCCAGTACTTC
TRBV4-1,.,TRBD1,TRBJ1-3,CASSQEWARGRRGNTIYF,TGCGCCAGCAGCCAAGAATGGGCCAGGGGGCGAAGGGGAAACACCATATATTTT
TRBV20-1,.,.,TRBJ2-3,CSAQTGTPNTQYF,TGCAGTGCTCAAACAGGGACCCCCAATACGCAGTATTTT
TRBV27,few,TRBD2,TRBJ2-5,CASIRLAGEETQYF,TGTGCCAGCATTAGGCTAGCGGGAGAAGAGACCCAGTACTTC
TRBV12-3/TRBV12-4,medium-sized,.,TRBJ2-7,CASSLNGYEQYF,TGTGCCAGCAGTTTAAACGGCTACGAGCAGTACTTC
TRBV28,.,TRBD1,TRBJ2-1,CASSSLDRYNEQFF,TGTGCCAGCAGTTCCCTGGACAGGTACAATGAGCAGTTCTTC
TRBV27,once,.,TRBJ2-1,CASSSPGLPHNEQFF,TGTGCCAGCAGTTCTCCGGGACTTCCCCACAATGAGCAGTTCTTC
TRBV30,.,.,TRBJ2-5,CAWSVTEQETQYF,TGTGCCTGGAGTGTAACAGAACAAGAGACCCAGTACTTC
TRBV21-1,few,.,TRBJ2-7,CASSYYEQYF,TGTGCCAGCAGCTACTACGAGCAGTACTTC
TRBV20-1,few,TRBD2,TRBJ2-1,CSARLGTSGNNEQFF,TGCAGTGCTAGACTGGGGACTAGCGGCAACAATGAGCAGTTCTTC
TRBV7-9,few,TRBD1,TRBJ2-3,CASSWGQGQNTQYF,TGTGCCAGCAGCTGGGGACAGGGTCAAAATACGCAGTATTTT
TRBV6-2/TRBV6-3,.,TRBD2,TRBJ2-1,CASSSGGSSYNEQFF,TGTGCCAGCAGTTCGGGCGGGAGCTCCTACAATGAGCAGTTCTTC
TRBV5-4,.,.,TRBJ2-5,CASSEGRTQETQYF,TGTGCCAGCAGCGAGGGACGGACACAAGAGACCCAGTACTTC
TRBV7-3,.,.,TRBJ2-3,CASSGGADTQYF,TGTGCCAGCAGCGGCGGGGCAGATACGCAGTATTTT
TRBV6-1,few,TRBD1,TRBJ1-1,CASSERGTANTEAFF,TGTGCCAGCAGTGAGAGGGGGACAGCCAACACTGAAGCTTTCTTT
TRBV6-2/TRBV6-3,few,.,TRBJ2-3,CASSRPGEDTQYF,TGTGCCAGCAGTCGTCCCGGGGAAGATACGCAGTATTTT
TRBV28,.,TRBD2,TRBJ2-5,CATYSGTSGRLSETQYF,TGTGCCACCTACTCCGGGACTAGCGGGAGGTTGTCGGAGACCCAGTACTTC
TRBV6-2/TRBV6-3,.,.,TRBJ1-5,CASSNREGSGQPQHF,TGTGCCAGCAGTAACAGGGAAGGATCGGGTCAGCCCCAGCATTTT
TRBV19,.,.,TRBJ2-2,CASSRSSTGELFF,TGTGCCAGTAGTCGGTCGAGTACCGGGGAGCTGTTTTTT
TRBV12-3/TRBV12-4,few,TRBD1,TRBJ1-1,CASSFTQGRGMNTEAFF,TGTGCCAGCAGTTTTACGCAGGGCAGGGGGATGAACACTGAAGCTTTCTTT
TRBV7-9,.,TRBD2,TRBJ2-5,CASSLGSGGSRETQYF,TGTGCCAGCAGCTTAGGGTCCGGGGGGTCACGAGAGACCCAGTACTTC
TRBV20-1,.,.,TRBJ1-2,CSAQDTYGYTF,TGCAGTGCTCAGGACACCTATGGCTACACCTTC
TRBV20-1,.,.,TRBJ2-5,CSARLHSGETQYF,TGCAGTGCTAGATTACACTCGGGGGAGACCCAGTACTTC
TRBV6-1,few,TRBD2,TRBJ2-5,CASKPWTSGSRETQYF,TGTGCCAGCAAACCCTGGACTAGCGGGAGCAGAGAGACCCAGTACTTC
TRBV20-1,.,TRBD2,TRBJ2-7,CSAKAQAGNSYEQYF,TGCAGTGCAAAGGCCCAAGCGGGGAACTCCTACGAGCAGTACTTC
TRBV20-1,.,TRBD1,TRBJ2-7,CSARGQGGSYEQYF,TGCAGTGCTAGAGGACAGGGGGGCTCCTACGAGCAGTACTTC
TRBV28,once,TRBD1,TRBJ1-1,CAGSPTDRGFAEAFF,TGTGCCGGCAGCCCTACTGACAGGGGGTTCGCTGAAGCTTTCTTT
TRBV5-1,.,.,TRBJ1-5,CASSMTGNQPQHF,TGCGCCAGCAGTATGACGGGCAATCAGCCCCAGCATTTT
TRBV19,once,.,TRBJ2-5,CASSDGRYQETQYF,TGTGCCAGTAGTGATGGGCGGTACCAAGAGACCCAGTACTTC
TRBV6-1,.,TRBD2,TRBJ2-7,CASSRGVAGVGYEQYF,TGTGCCAGCAGCCGTGGAGTAGCGGGAGTAGGGTACGAGCAGTACTTC